This T cell receptor (beta chain) comes out of a study of cytomegalovirus exposure and HLA in healthy donors. Study findings and constraints: Later work found that TCR association rates differed between HLA loci; DRB1 had the most and HLA-C the fewest. According to a later analysis, donors in an Asian-associated ancestry cluster reportedly had fewer N-insertions than the roughly 660-donor mean.

Donors counted as nominally healthy when sampled, yet unrecorded immune exposures were likely. The CDR3 has 16 amino acids. V dropped 2 bases and J dropped 1 base, with 15 bases sitting between them. Germline V lookup: CDR1 KGHSH, CDR2 LQKENI. Concerning this clone: Its antigen remains unidentified.

With 60 Vbeta and 13 Jbeta primers, the PCR was carried out. Data came from immunoSEQ multiplex PCR; TCRdb stores just in-frame clones and leaves some out. The sample has more than 85,000 clones, around 86% seen once; the top ten hold approximately 7.2%. The genes are TRBV18 and TRBJ2-7, with D tentatively TRBD1 (6 bases). Sequenced: PBMCs. The sequence derives from a man aged 30 to 39 in good health and CMV-seropositive. CDR3 DNA: TGTGCCAGCTCACCAATGACAGGCGCACCATCCTACGAGCAGTACTTC. Amino acid sequence: CASSPMTGAPSYEQYF.